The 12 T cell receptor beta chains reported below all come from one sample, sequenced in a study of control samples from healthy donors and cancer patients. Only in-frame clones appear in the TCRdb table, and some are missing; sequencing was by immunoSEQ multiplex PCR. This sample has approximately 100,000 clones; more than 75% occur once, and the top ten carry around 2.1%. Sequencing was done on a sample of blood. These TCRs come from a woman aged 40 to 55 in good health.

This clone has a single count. The CDR3 coding sequence is TGTGCCAGCAGCTTGGGGGATACGCAGTATTTT. Amino acids: CASSLGDTQYF. The rearrangement uses TRBV9 and TRBJ2-3, with D unclear. Germline-derived CDR1 and CDR2 are SGDLS and YYNGEE. V gave up 4 bases and J gave up 6 bases, with 6 bases separating them. The CDR3 is made up of 11 amino acids.

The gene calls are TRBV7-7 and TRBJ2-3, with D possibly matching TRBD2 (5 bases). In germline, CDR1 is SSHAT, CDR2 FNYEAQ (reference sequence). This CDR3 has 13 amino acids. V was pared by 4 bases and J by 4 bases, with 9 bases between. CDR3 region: CASSSLGADTQYF. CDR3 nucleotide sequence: TGTGCCAGCAGCTCACTCGGGGCAGATACGCAGTATTTT.

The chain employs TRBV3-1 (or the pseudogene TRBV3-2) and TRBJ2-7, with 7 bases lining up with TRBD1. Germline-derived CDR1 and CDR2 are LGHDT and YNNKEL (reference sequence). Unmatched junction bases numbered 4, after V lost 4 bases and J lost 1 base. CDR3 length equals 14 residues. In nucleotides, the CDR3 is TGTGCCAGCAGCCCCCGACAGGGTTCCTACGAGCAGTACTTC. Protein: CASSPRQGSYEQYF.

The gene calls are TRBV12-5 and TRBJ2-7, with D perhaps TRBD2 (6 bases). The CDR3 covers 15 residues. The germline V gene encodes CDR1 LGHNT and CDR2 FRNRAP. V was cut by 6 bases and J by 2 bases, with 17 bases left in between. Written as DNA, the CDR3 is TGTGCTAGTGGAGGGGCCGCGGGACTCACCTACGAGCAGTACTTC. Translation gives CASGGAAGLTYEQYF.

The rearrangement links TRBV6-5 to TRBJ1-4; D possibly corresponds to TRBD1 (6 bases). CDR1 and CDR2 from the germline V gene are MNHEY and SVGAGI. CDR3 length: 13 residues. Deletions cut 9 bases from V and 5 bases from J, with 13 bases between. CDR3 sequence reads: CASMRGLNEKLFF. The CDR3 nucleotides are TGTGCCAGTATGAGGGGGTTGAATGAAAAACTGTTTTTT.

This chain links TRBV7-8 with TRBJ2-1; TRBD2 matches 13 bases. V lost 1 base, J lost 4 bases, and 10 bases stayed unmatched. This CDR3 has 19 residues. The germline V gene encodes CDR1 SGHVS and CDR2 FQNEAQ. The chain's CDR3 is CASSLGLAGGHIKYNEQFF. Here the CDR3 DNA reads TGTGCCAGCAGCTTAGGACTAGCGGGGGGCCATATAAAGTACAATGAGCAGTTCTTC.

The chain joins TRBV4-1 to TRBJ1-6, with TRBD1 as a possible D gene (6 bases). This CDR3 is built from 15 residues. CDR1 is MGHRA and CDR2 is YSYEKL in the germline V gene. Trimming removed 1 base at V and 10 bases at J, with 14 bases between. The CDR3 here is CASSQVGRGRSPLHF. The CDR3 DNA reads TGCGCCAGCAGCCAAGTTGGCAGGGGAAGATCACCCCTCCACTTT.

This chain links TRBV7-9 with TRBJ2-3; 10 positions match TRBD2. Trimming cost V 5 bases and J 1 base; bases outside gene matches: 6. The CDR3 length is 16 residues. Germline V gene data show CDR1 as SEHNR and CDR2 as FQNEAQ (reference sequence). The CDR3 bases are TGTGCCAGCAGCATACTAGCGGGAAGCGGCACAGATACGCAGTATTTT. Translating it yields CASSILAGSGTDTQYF.

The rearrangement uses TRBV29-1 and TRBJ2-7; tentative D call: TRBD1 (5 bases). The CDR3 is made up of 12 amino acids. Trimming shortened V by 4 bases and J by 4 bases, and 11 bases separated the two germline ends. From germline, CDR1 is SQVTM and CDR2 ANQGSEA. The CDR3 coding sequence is TGCAGCGTTGTATCGGCAGGGTACGAGCAGTACTTC. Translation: CSVVSAGYEQYF.

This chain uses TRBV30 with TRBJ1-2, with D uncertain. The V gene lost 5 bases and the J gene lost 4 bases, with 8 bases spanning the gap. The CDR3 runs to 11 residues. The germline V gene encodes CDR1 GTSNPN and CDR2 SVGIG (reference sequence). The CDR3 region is CAWGEGYGYTF. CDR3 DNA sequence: TGTGCCTGGGGGGAGGGCTATGGCTACACCTTC.

CDR3 in amino acids: CATSRDKGVGANVLTF. CDR3 DNA: TGTGCCACCAGCAGAGATAAAGGGGTCGGGGCCAACGTCCTGACTTTC. The chain carries TRBV15 and TRBJ2-6; D is perhaps TRBD1 (5 bases). This CDR3 contains 16 residues. Trimming removed 0 bases at V and 4 bases at J, with 10 bases between. Germline CDR1 is LNHNV and CDR2 is YYDKDF (reference sequence). Combining the CDR3 with reference TRBV15 and TRBJ2-6 gives the whole variable domain DAMVIQNPRYQVTQFGKPVTLSCSQTLNHNVMYWYQQKSSQAPKLLFHYYDKDFNNEADTPDNFQSRRPNTSFCFLDIRSPGLGDTAMYLCATSRDKGVGANVLTFGAGSRLTVL.

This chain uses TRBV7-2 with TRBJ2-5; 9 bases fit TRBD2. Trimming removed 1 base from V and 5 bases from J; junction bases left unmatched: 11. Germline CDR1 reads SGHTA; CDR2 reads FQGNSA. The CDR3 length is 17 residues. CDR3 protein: CASSLVGRGGAYETQYF. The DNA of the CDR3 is TGTGCCAGCAGCTTAGTGGGCCGCGGGGGGGCCTATGAGACCCAGTACTTC. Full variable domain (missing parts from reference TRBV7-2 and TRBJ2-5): GAGVSQSPSNKVTEKGKDVELRCDPISGHTALYWYRQSLGQGLEFLIYFQGNSAPDKSGLPSDRFSAERTGGSVSTLTIQRTQQEDSAVYLCASSLVGRGGAYETQYFGPGTRLLVL.